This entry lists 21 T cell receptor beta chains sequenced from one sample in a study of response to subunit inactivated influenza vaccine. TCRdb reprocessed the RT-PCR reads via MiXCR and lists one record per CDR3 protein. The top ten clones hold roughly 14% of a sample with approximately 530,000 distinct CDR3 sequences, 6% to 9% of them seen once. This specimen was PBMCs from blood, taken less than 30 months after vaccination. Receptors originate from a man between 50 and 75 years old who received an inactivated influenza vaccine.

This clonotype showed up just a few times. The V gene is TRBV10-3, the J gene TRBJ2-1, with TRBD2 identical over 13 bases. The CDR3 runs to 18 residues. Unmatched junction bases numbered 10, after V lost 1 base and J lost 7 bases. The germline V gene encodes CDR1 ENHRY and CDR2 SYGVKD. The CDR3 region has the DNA TGTGCCATCAGTGAGTTGGGAGGACTAGCGGGAGTGGAGAATGAGCAGTTCTTC. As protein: CAISELGGLAGVENEQFF.

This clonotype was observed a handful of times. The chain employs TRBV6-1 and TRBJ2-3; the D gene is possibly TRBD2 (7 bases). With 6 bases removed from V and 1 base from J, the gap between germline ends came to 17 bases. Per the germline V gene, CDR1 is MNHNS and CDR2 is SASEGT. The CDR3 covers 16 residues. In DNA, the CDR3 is TGTGCCAGCAGCCCCCCGCGGGGGCAGGGCACAGATACGCAGTATTTT. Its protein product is CASSPPRGQGTDTQYF.

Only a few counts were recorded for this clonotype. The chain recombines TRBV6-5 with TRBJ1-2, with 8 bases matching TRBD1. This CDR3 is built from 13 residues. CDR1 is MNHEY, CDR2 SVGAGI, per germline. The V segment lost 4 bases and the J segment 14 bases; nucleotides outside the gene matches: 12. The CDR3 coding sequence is TGTGCCAGCAGTTCCGGACAGGGCCCTCCTGAAACCTTC. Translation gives CASSSGQGPPETF.

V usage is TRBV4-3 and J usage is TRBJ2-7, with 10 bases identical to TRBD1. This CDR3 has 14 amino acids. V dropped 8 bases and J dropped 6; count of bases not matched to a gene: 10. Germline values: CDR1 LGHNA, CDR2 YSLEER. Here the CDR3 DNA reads TGCGCCAGCTCCCCCGACAGGGGGCGCGGCGAGCAGTACTTC. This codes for CASSPDRGRGEQYF.

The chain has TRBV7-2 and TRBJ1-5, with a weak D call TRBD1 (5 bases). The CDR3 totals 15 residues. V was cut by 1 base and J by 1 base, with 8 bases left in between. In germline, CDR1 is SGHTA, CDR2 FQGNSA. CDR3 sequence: CASSLVGASNQPQHF. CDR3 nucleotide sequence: TGTGCCAGCAGCTTAGTAGGGGCGAGCAATCAGCCCCAGCATTTT.

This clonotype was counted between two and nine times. The CDR3, as DNA: TGTGCCAGCAGAGCCGACAGAAGCGATGAGCAGTTCTTC. Translated, it gives CASRADRSDEQFF. The chain uses TRBV2 and TRBJ2-1, with D perhaps TRBD1 (5 bases). The V gene's germline CDR1 is SNHLY and CDR2 FYNNEI. The CDR3 sequence is 13 residues long. Trimming shortened V by 6 bases and J by 8 bases, and 14 bases separated the two germline ends.

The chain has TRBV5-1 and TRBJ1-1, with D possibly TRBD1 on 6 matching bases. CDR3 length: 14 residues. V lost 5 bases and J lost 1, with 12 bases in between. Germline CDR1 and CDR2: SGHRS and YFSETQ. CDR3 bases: TGCGCCAGCAGACTCCCGGACAGGAACACTGAAGCTTTCTTT. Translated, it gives CASRLPDRNTEAFF.

DNA for the CDR3: TGTGCCAGCAGTTACTCATGGGGGGCCTCCTACGAGCAGTACTTC. The encoded protein is CASSYSWGASYEQYF. The chain employs TRBV6-5 and TRBJ2-7; possibly TRBD1 or TRBD2 for D (6 bases each). Germline V lookup: CDR1 MNHEY, CDR2 SVGAGI. CDR3 length: 15 amino acids. V was cut by 0 bases and J by 0 bases, with 9 bases left in between.

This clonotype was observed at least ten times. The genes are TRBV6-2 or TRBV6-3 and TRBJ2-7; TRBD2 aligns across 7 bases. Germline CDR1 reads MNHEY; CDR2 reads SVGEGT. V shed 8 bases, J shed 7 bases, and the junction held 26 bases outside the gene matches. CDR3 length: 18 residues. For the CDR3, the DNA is TGTGCCAGCCGTCCGGGACTATCAACCTTAAAACTACCGGGTGAGCAGTACTTC. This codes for CASRPGLSTLKLPGEQYF.

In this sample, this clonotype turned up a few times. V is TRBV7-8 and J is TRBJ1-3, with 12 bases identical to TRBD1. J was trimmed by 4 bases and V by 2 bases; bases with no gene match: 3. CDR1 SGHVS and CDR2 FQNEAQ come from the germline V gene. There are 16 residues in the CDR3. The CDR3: CASSLTGTGGGNTIYF. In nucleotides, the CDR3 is TGTGCCAGCAGCTTAACCGGGACAGGGGGCGGAAACACCATATATTTT.

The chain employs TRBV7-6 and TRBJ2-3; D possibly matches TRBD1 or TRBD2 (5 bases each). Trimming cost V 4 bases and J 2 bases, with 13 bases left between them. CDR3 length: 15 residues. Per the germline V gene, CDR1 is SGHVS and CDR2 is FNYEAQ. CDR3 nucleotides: TGTGCCAGCAGCTCCCGGACGGGGCTCACAGATACGCAGTATTTT. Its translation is CASSSRTGLTDTQYF.

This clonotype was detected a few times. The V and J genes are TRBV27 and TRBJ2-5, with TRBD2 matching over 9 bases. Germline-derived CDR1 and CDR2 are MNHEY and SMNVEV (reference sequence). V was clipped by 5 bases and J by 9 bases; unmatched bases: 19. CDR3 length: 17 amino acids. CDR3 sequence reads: CASSPRTSARVGVAQYF. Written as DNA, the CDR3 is TGTGCCAGCAGTCCTCGGACTAGCGCGAGAGTCGGAGTGGCCCAGTACTTC.

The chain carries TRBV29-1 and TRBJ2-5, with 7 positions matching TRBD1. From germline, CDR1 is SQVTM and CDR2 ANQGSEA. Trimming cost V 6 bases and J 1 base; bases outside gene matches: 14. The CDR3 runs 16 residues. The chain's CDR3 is CSVPGEGARLQETQYF. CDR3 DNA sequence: TGCAGCGTCCCAGGTGAGGGGGCACGTCTCCAAGAGACCCAGTACTTC.

CDR3 in DNA: TGTGCCATCAGTGAGACGTCCCGCATTAGCCACAATGAGCAGTTCTTC. Its protein is CAISETSRISHNEQFF. The rearrangement links TRBV10-3 to TRBJ2-1; D gene ambiguous. CDR3 length: 16 residues. The V gene's germline CDR1 is ENHRY and CDR2 SYGVKD. Trimming shortened V by 2 bases and J by 5 bases, and 16 bases separated the two germline ends.

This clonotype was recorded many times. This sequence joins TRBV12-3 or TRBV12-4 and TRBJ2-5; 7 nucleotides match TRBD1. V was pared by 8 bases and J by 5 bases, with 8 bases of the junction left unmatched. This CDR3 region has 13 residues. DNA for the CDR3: TGTGCCAGCGGAAGACAGGGCATGGAGACCCAGTACTTC. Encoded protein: CASGRQGMETQYF.

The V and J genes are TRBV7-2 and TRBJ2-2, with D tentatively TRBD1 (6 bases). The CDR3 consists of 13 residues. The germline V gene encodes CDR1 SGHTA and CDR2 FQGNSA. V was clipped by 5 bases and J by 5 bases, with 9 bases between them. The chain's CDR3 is CASSPGQTGELFF. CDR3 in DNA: TGTGCCAGCAGCCCCGGACAGACCGGGGAGCTGTTTTTT.

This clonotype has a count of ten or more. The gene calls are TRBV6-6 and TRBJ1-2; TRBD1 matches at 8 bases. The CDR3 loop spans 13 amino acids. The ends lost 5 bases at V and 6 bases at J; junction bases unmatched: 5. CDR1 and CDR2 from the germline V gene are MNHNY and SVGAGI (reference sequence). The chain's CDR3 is CASSRQGADGYTF. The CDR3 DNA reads TGTGCCAGCAGTCGCCAGGGGGCGGATGGCTACACCTTC.

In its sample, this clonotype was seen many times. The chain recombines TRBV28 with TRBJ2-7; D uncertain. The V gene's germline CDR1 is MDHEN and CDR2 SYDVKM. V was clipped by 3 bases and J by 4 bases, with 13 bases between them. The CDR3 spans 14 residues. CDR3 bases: TGTGCCAGCAGTTTCATTCAAGCCGGGTACGAGCAGTACTTC. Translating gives CASSFIQAGYEQYF.

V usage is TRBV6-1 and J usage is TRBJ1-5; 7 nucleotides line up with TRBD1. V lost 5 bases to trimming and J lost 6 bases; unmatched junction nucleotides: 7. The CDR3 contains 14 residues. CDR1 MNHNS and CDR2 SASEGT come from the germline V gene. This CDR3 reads CASSPDRVGQPQHF. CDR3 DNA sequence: TGTGCCAGCAGTCCTGACAGGGTGGGTCAGCCCCAGCATTTT.

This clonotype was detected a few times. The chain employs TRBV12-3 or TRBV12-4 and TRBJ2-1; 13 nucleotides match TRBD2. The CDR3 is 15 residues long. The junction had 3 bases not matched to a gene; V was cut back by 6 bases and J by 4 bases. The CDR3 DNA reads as TGTGCCAGCAGACAACTAGCGGGAGGGTACAATGAGCAGTTCTTC. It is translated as CASRQLAGGYNEQFF.

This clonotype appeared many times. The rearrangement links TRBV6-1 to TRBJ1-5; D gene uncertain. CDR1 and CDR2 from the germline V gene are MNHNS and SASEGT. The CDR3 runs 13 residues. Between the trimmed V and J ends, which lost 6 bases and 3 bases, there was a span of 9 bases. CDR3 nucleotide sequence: TGTGCCAGCAGACGTACTTCCAATCAGCCCCAGCATTTT. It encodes CASRRTSNQPQHF.